The following is a TCR beta chain sequence with its context. Its antigen is undetermined. The entry originates in a study of long-term antiretroviral therapy in people with HIV. Overall study findings and caveats: Specimens of blood were obtained during about 2004 to 2018, possibly under older ART regimens. Post-treatment diversity went higher with ART but stayed below transplant donor controls.

CDR1 is MNHNS, CDR2 SASEGT, per germline. The CDR3 sequence is 14 residues long. With 2 bases clipped from V and 7 bases from J, the junction kept 6 bases outside the gene matches. This was the immunoSEQ v3.0 assay at survey level. Clones were read by immunoSEQ multiplex PCR, and TCRdb kept only the in-frame ones, dropping some. The table lists tens of thousands of clones, roughly 96% of them singletons. V and J are TRBV6-1 and TRBJ1-2, with TRBD1 identical over 8 bases. The sequenced sample was unsorted PBMCs, obtained 5.3 years after starting antiretroviral therapy. The receptor was derived from a man under 40 with HIV. As DNA, the CDR3 is TGTGCCAGCAGTGAACTAGGAACAGGGGGTGGCTACACCTTC. Translating gives CASSELGTGGGYTF.